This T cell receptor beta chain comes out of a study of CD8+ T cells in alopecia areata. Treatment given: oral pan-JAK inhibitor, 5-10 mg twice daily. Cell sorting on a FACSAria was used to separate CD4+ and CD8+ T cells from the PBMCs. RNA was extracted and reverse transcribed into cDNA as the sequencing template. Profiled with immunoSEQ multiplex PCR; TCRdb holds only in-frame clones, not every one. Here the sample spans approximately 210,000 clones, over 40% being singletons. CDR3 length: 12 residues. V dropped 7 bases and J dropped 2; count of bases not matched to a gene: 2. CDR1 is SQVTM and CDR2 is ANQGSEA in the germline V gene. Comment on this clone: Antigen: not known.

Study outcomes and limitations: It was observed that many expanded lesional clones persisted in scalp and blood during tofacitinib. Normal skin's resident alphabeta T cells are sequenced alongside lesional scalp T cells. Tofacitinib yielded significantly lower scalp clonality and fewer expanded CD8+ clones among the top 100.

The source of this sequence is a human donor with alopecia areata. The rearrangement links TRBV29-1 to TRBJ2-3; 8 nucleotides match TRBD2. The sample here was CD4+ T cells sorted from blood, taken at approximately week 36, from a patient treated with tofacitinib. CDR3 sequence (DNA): TGCAGCGGCGGACTAGCCACAGATACGCAGTATTTT. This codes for CSGGLATDTQYF.